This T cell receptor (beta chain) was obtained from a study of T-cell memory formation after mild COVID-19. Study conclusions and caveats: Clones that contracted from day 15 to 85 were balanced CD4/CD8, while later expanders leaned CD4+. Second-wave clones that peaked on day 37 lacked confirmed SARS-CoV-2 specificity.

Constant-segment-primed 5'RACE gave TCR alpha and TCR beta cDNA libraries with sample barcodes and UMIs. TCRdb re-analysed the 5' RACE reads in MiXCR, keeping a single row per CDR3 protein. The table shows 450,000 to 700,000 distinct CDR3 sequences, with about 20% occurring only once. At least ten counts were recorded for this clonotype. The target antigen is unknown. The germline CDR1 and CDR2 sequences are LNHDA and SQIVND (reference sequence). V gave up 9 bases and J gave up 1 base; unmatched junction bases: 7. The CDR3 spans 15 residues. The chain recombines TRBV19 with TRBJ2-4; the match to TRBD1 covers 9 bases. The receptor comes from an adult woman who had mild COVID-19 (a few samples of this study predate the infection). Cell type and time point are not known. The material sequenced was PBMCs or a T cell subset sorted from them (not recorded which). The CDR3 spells CASRPGTGAKNIQYF. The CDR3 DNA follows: TGTGCCAGCCGTCCCGGGACAGGGGCCAAAAACATTCAGTACTTC.